A selection of T cell receptor beta chains follows, all from one sample in a study of radiation and T cells in renal cell carcinoma. Repertoires were generated with immunoSEQ multiplex PCR, while TCRdb's copy carries only in-frame clones and drops some. This sample has about 24,000 clones, with 58% found just once. Sequencing used tumor tissue, obtained from a patient whose treatment was nephrectomy without radiotherapy. The receptors come from a man aged 35 to 55 with renal cell carcinoma. Both conserved end residues are part of each CDR3. The order of the fields is D gene, J gene, clone size, V gene, CDR3 DNA, CDR3 protein. D genes are given only for firm matches. Not all rows give a size; the values are once, few, many and, for expanded clones, a class.

NA	TRBJ1-5	once	TRBV28	TGTGCCAGCAGTGGGACCGATCAGCCCCAGCATTTT	CASSGTDQPQHF
TRBD2	TRBJ2-1	once	TRBV19	TGTGCCAGTAGTATACTAGCGGGGGGTGAGTATGAGCAGTTCTTC	CASSILAGGEYEQFF
TRBD1	TRBJ2-5	NA	TRBV18	TGTGCCAGCTCAGATACCGGGACAGGGCGGGAAGAGACCCAGTACTTC	CASSDTGTGREETQYF
TRBD2	TRBJ2-7	NA	TRBV28	TGTGCCAGCAGCTCTCGGACTAGCGAAAACAGCTACGAGCAGTACTTC	CASSSRTSENSYEQYF
NA	TRBJ2-7	NA	TRBV5-5	TGTGCCAGCAGCTTAGAGTCAAGCGGTTCCTACGAGCAGTACTTC	CASSLESSGSYEQYF
NA	TRBJ2-5	NA	TRBV4-1	TGCGCCAGCAGCCAAGACCTGAGGGAGACCCAGTACTTC	CASSQDLRETQYF
NA	TRBJ2-2	NA	TRBV6-5	TGTGCCAGCAGTTACTCGATAATTGGCGGGGAGCTGTTTTTT	CASSYSIIGGELFF
NA	TRBJ2-2	NA	TRBV19	TGTGCCAGTAGTCCCTACAGGGACGAAGCCGGGGAGCTGTTTTTT	CASSPYRDEAGELFF
NA	TRBJ2-4	few	TRBV6-1	TGTGCCAGCAGTCATCCGACAGCCCCGAACATTCAGTACTTC	CASSHPTAPNIQYF
NA	TRBJ1-1	many	TRBV7-9	TGTGCCAGCAGCTACGGGAGTGACACTGAAGCTTTCTTT	CASSYGSDTEAFF
TRBD2	TRBJ2-2	NA	TRBV5-1	TGCGCCAGCAGTTTAAGCGGGAGAGTGCGGGGCGCCGGGGAGCTGTTTTTT	CASSLSGRVRGAGELFF
TRBD2	TRBJ2-3	NA	TRBV2	TGTGCCAGCACCTACCGGGGGGGCCCGACAGATACGCAGTATTTT	CASTYRGGPTDTQYF
TRBD1	TRBJ2-5	few	TRBV25-1	TGTGCCAGCAGCCGGGGACAGGTTCCCGAGACCCAGTACTTC	CASSRGQVPETQYF
NA	TRBJ2-1	NA	TRBV6-1	TGTGCCAGCAGGCAGGGACTTAACAATGAGCAGTTCTTC	CASRQGLNNEQFF
TRBD1	TRBJ2-4	NA	TRBV2	TGTGCCAGCAGTGGGACAGGAGAACACATTCAGTACTTC	CASSGTGEHIQYF
NA	TRBJ1-2	NA	TRBV14	TGTGCCAGCAGCCAAACGGGAGGCTACACCTTC	CASSQTGGYTF
TRBD1	TRBJ1-5	NA	TRBV28	TGTGCCAGCACACCTAGAGGACAGGGAGATCAGCCCCAGCATTTT	CASTPRGQGDQPQHF
NA	TRBJ1-2	NA	TRBV28	TGTGCCAGCAGTTTGATAGGACAGCCCAATGGCTACACCTTC	CASSLIGQPNGYTF
NA	TRBJ1-1	NA	TRBV6-5	TGTGCCAGCAGTTACAACAGCAGGGCCACTGAAGCTTTCTTT	CASSYNSRATEAFF
NA	TRBJ1-2	few	TRBV10-2	TGCGCCAGCAGTGATTTTCAGTCCTATGGCTACACCTTC	CASSDFQSYGYTF
NA	TRBJ2-1	NA	TRBV4-3	TGCGCCAGCAGCCTCCGCCATGTGGGGGCCGGGGAGCAGTTCTTC	CASSLRHVGAGEQFF
TRBD2	TRBJ2-1	NA	TRBV5-1	TGCGCCAGCAGCCTTAGCGGGAGCTCCTACAATGAGCAGTTCTTC	CASSLSGSSYNEQFF
TRBD2	TRBJ2-1	once	TRBV4-2	TGTGCCAGCAGCCGACGACTAGCGGAAATCAATGAGCAGTTCTTC	CASSRRLAEINEQFF
NA	TRBJ1-1	NA	TRBV5-4	TGTGCCAGCAGCTTGATGGGGGGGGGCACTGAAGCTTTCTTT	CASSLMGGGTEAFF
TRBD1	TRBJ1-1	NA	TRBV7-2	TGTGCCAGCAGCTGGACAGGGGAGCAACTCACTGAAGCTTTCTTT	CASSWTGEQLTEAFF
NA	TRBJ1-3	NA	TRBV9	TGTGCCAGCAGCGTAGGGCGAGGGTCTGGAAACACCATATATTTT	CASSVGRGSGNTIYF
TRBD2	TRBJ2-1	few	TRBV29-1	TGCAGCGGGTCGGGACTAGCGGGGGGACGAAGGAATGAGCAGTTCTTC	CSGSGLAGGRRNEQFF
NA	TRBJ1-5	NA	TRBV18	TGTGCCAGCTCAGAGGGCGGGGGGCAGCCCCAGCATTTT	CASSEGGGQPQHF
NA	TRBJ1-5	NA	TRBV2	TGTGCCAGCAGCGATAGGAGGGGAAGTTATCAGCCCCAGCATTTT	CASSDRRGSYQPQHF
NA	TRBJ1-6	NA	TRBV19	TGTGCCAGTAGCCCATCAATACAGGGAGTGTTCCACTTT	CASSPSIQGVFHF
NA	TRBJ2-2	NA	TRBV10-1	TGCGCCAGCAGTGTGGCCAGGGGAGCTGGCGGGGAGCTGTTTTTT	CASSVARGAGGELFF
NA	TRBJ2-1	few	TRBV27	TGTGCCAGCAGTTCCAGGGTGCCACACAATGAGCAGTTCTTC	CASSSRVPHNEQFF
NA	TRBJ1-1	NA	TRBV18	TGTGCCAGCTCCCCGGGAGTTCTGATGAACACTGAAGCTTTCTTT	CASSPGVLMNTEAFF
NA	TRBJ2-2	NA	TRBV5-1	TGCGCCAGCGGCCTGTCGGGGGAGCTGTTTTTT	CASGLSGELFF
TRBD1	TRBJ1-2	large	TRBV28	TGTGCCAGCAGTTCCTCTCGGGACAGGAACTATGGCTACACCTTC	CASSSSRDRNYGYTF
NA	TRBJ2-4	NA	TRBV2	TGTGCCAGCAGTGAAGTACTCAGACTAGCCAAAAACATTCAGTACTTC	CASSEVLRLAKNIQYF
NA	TRBJ2-3	NA	TRBV2	TGTGCCAGCAGTGACAGCCTAGCCGCGGGAGATACGCAGTATTTT	CASSDSLAAGDTQYF
TRBD2	TRBJ2-1	many	TRBV10-3	TGTGCCATCAGTGAGACCCTAGCGGGCTCCTACAATGAGCAGTTCTTC	CAISETLAGSYNEQFF
TRBD1	TRBJ1-2	NA	TRBV10-2	TGCGCCACCAGACGTTCAAAAGGGGGCGGTGGCTATGGCTACACCTTC	CATRRSKGGGGYGYTF
NA	TRBJ2-2	few	TRBV6-1	TGTGCCAGCAGTGGGGAGAGGGGCGGGGAGCTGTTTTTT	CASSGERGGELFF
NA	TRBJ2-3	NA	TRBV7-2	TGTGCCAGCAGCTCCCAGGGGGGCGCCAGCACAGATACGCAGTATTTT	CASSSQGGASTDTQYF
TRBD1	TRBJ1-2	many	TRBV10-3	TGTGCCATCAGATCGACAGGGGCTTATGGCTACACCTTC	CAIRSTGAYGYTF
NA	TRBJ1-1	NA	TRBV5-1	TGCGCCAGCAGCTTGGCGGGCGGGTACACTGAAGCTTTCTTT	CASSLAGGYTEAFF
NA	TRBJ1-3	NA	TRBV6-5	TGTGCCAGCAGTTTGACCTCCACAGCCAGTGGAAACACCATATATTTT	CASSLTSTASGNTIYF
TRBD1	TRBJ2-3	NA	TRBV10-3	TGTGCCATCAGTGGACAGGGGCGATACACAGATACGCAGTATTTT	CAISGQGRYTDTQYF
NA	TRBJ1-2	few	TRBV2	TGTGCCAGCAGGGGAGACGGTCCCTATGGCTACACCTTC	CASRGDGPYGYTF
NA	TRBJ2-4	NA	TRBV5-1	TGCGCCAGCAGCTTCGTGGACAGAAAAAACATTCAGTACTTC	CASSFVDRKNIQYF
TRBD1	TRBJ2-2	once	TRBV7-9	TGTGCCAGCAGCATCATGACAGGGGGCAACACCGGGGAGCTGTTTTTT	CASSIMTGGNTGELFF
TRBD2	TRBJ2-5	NA	TRBV7-2	TGTGCCAGCAGCTTAGCGGCTAGCGGGACTCAAGAGACCCAGTACTTC	CASSLAASGTQETQYF
NA	TRBJ2-2	medium-sized	TRBV13	TGTGCCAGCAGCGACTTAGCGGTCGGGGAGCTGTTTTTT	CASSDLAVGELFF
NA	TRBJ2-5	NA	TRBV7-2	TGTGCCAGCAGCGTAGGACCAGGGACGCGAGAGACCCAGTACTTC	CASSVGPGTRETQYF
TRBD1	TRBJ1-2	NA	TRBV7-9	TGTGCCAGCAGCCCTATACACAGGGGGGACGGCTACACCTTC	CASSPIHRGDGYTF
NA	TRBJ2-7	NA	TRBV15	TGTGCCACCAGCAGAGATACCAGGGGCCACGAGCAGTACTTC	CATSRDTRGHEQYF
TRBD1	TRBJ1-1	many	TRBV5-1	TGCGCCAGCAGCTTGGAGGACAGGGTATTCAGGAACACTGAAGCTTTCTTT	CASSLEDRVFRNTEAFF
TRBD1	TRBJ2-2	few	TRBV6-1	TGTGCCAGCAGAGTTGGGACAGCGAACACCGGGGAGCTGTTTTTT	CASRVGTANTGELFF